The 7 T cell receptor beta chains reported below all come from one sample, sequenced in a study of regulatory T cells in long-lasting Graves disease (TCRdb year 2021). The time point tag for this specimen amounts to: newly diagnosed GD, antithyroid drugs for less than 3 months. For both TCR sequencing and RNA sequencing, RNA was extracted from PBMCs using TRIzol. The library was generated by multiplex PCR. For sequencing, an Illumina HiSeq 4000 was employed. TCR beta libraries were built with iRepertoire HTBI primers and Arm-PCR amplification of CDR3 regions. TCRdb applied fastp at Q25 and MiXCR to the public reads, then kept only in-frame beta chains. Rows with a matching CDR3 protein are joined into one entry that keeps the most common DNA and genes. The sample table records 520,000 or so distinct CDR3 sequences; approximately 12% of these occur just once. In total, the top ten clones hold roughly 9.3% of the sample.

These data also formed part of another study, on T cells in Graves' hyperthyroidism and ophthalmopathy.

The material was peripheral blood mononuclear cells (PBMCs), obtained at new diagnosis, from a patient treated with antithyroid drugs. These receptors originate from a woman in her twenties or thirties with Graves disease. Donor details come from another sample of the same person, matched by shared clones.

The J gene is TRBJ1-5, the V gene TRBV20-1, with 7 bases matching TRBD1. The germline V gene encodes CDR1 DFQATT and CDR2 SNEGSKA (reference sequence). There are 13 residues in the CDR3. With V trimmed by 3 bases and J by 5 bases, 4 bases remained unmatched. The CDR3 sequence: CSASGTDDQPQHF. CDR3 bases: TGCAGTGCTAGTGGGACAGACGATCAGCCCCAGCATTTT.

This clonotype has a count of ten or more. This chain connects TRBV5-5 to TRBJ2-5, with 10 bases identical to TRBD1. The CDR3 extends over 15 amino acids. The junction had 4 bases not matched to a gene; V was cut back by 3 bases and J by 2 bases. Germline V gene data show CDR1 as SGHKS and CDR2 as YYEKEE (reference sequence). CDR3 amino acids: CASSSRDRGQETQYF. CDR3 coding DNA: TGTGCCAGCAGCTCCAGGGACAGGGGACAAGAGACCCAGTACTTC.

In DNA, the CDR3 is TGCAGCGTTGGGGGGGGTTTAGGGTTTACCGGGGAGCTGTTTTTT. Translating it yields CSVGGGLGFTGELFF. This chain joins TRBV29-1 and TRBJ2-2; 7 bases align to TRBD2. The V segment lost 4 bases and the J segment 5 bases; nucleotides outside the gene matches: 10. The CDR3 has 15 residues. The germline V gene has CDR1 SQVTM and CDR2 ANQGSEA.

This clonotype was seen a handful of times. The chain has TRBV20-1 and TRBJ1-5, with D possibly being TRBD1 (6 bases). V was clipped by 6 bases and J by 1 base, with 13 bases between them. This CDR3 has 14 residues. Germline CDR1 DFQATT, CDR2 SNEGSKA (reference sequence). The CDR3 coding sequence is TGCAGTGCGAAGGACAGTACGAGCAATCAGCCCCAGCATTTT. Translating gives CSAKDSTSNQPQHF.

At least ten counts were recorded for this clonotype. The J gene is TRBJ2-5, the V gene TRBV7-9; D is possibly TRBD2 (6 bases). Germline V gene sequence: CDR1 SEHNR, CDR2 FQNEAQ (reference sequence). V was clipped by 2 bases and J by 2 bases, with 15 bases between them. The length of the CDR3 is 16 residues. CDR3: CASSLIGGATQETQYF. CDR3 DNA: TGTGCCAGCAGCTTAATAGGAGGGGCCACGCAAGAGACCCAGTACTTC.

This clonotype has at least ten counts. The V call is TRBV11-1, the J call TRBJ2-7; D unclear. The CDR3 sequence is 17 residues long. Germline CDR1 is SGHAT and CDR2 is FQDESV (reference sequence). Trimming stripped 2 bases from V and 0 bases from J, with 17 bases between. The CDR3 DNA reads as TGTGCCAGCAGCTTAATAACTCGGCAGTTTAGCTCCTACGAGCAGTACTTC. Translating it yields CASSLITRQFSSYEQYF.

There are many counts of this clonotype. The V call is TRBV30, the J call TRBJ1-5; D is ambiguous. The CDR3 runs to 14 residues. Germline V lookup: CDR1 GTSNPN, CDR2 SVGIG (reference sequence). The ends were cut back, 0 bases at V and 4 bases at J, with 10 bases in the middle. The CDR3 region is CAWSVRRANQPQHF. CDR3 bases: TGTGCCTGGAGTGTACGCAGAGCTAATCAGCCCCAGCATTTT.